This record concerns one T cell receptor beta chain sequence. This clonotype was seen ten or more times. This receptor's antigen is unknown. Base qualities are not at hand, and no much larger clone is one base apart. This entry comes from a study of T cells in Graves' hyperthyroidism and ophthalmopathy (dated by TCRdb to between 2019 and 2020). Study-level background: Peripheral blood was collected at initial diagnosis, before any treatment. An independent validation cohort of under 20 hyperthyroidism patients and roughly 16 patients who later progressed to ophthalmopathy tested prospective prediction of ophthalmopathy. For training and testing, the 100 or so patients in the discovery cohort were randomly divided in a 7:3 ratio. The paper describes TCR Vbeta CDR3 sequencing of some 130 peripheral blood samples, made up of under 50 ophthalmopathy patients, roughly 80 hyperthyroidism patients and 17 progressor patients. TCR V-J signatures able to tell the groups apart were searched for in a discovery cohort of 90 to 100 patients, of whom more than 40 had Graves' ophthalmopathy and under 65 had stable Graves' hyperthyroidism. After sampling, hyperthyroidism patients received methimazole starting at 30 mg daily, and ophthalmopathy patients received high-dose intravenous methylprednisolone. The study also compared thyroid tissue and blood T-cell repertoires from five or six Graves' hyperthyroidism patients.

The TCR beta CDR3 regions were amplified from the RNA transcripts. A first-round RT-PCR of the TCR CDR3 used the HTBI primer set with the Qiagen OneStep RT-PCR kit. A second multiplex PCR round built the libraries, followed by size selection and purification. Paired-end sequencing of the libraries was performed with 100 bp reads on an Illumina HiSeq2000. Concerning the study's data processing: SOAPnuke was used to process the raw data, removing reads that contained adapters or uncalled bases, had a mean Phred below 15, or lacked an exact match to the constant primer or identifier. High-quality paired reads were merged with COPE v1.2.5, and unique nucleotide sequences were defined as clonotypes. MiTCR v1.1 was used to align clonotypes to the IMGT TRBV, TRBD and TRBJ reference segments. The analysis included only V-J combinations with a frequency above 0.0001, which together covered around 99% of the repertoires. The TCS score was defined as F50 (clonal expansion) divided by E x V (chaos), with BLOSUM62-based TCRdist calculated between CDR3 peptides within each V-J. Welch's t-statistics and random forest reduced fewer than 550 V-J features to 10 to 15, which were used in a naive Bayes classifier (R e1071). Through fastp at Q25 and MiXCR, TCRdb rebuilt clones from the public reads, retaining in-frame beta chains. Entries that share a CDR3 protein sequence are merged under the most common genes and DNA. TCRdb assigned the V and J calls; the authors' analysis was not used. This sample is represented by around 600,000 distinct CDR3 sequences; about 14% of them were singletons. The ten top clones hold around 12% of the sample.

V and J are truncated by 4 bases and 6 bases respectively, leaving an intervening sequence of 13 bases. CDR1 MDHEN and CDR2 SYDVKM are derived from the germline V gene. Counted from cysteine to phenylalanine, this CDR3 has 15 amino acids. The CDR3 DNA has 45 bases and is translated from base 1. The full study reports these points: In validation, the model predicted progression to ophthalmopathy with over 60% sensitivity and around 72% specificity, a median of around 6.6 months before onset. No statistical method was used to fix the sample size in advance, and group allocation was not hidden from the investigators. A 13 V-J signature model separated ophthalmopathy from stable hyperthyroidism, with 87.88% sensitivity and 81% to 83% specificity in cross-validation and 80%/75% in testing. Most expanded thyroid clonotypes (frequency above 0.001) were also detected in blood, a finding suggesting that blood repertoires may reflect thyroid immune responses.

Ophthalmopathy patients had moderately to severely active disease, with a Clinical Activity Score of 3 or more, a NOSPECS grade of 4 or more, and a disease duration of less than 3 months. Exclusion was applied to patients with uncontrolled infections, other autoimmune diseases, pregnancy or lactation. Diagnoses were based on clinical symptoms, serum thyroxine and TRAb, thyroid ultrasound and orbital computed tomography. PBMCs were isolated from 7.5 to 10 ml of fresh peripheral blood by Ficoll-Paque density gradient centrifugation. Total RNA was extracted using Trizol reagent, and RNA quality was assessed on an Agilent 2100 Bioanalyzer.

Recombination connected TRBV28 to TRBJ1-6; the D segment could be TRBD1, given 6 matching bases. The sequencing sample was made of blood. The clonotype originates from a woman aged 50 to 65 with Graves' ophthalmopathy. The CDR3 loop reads CASSWAGGVNSPLHF. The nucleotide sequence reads TGTGCCAGCAGTTGGGCCGGGGGCGTTAATTCACCCCTCCACTTT.